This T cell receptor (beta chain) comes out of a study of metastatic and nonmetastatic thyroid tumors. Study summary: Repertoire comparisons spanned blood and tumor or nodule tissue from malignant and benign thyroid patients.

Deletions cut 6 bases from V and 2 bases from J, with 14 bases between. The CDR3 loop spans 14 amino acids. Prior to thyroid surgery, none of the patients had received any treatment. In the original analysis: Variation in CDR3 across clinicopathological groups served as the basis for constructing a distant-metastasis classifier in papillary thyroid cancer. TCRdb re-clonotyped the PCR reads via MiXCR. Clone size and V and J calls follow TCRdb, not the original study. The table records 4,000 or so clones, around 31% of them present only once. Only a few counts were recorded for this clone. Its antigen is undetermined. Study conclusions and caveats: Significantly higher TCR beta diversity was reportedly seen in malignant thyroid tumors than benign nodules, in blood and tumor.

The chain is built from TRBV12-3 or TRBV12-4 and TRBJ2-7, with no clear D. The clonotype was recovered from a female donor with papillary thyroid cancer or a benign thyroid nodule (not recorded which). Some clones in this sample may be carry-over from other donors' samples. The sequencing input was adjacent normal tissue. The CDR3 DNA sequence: TGTGCCAGCAGCCCCCGACAAGGCCCCTACGAGCAGTACTTC. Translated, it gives CASSPRQGPYEQYF.